Sequencing of this T cell receptor beta chain was carried out in a study of immune evolution from preneoplasia to lung adenocarcinoma. Measured with immunoSEQ multiplex PCR; TCRdb has only the in-frame clones, and not every one. The sample holds about 6,500 clones, 75% to 90% seen once. V trimming: 3 bases; J trimming: 4 bases; junction bases outside the gene matches: 4. In germline, CDR1 is GTSNPN, CDR2 SVGIG (reference sequence). This CDR3 has 14 residues. Study-wide points: Top clone frequencies peaked in normal lung, apparently declining through invasive adenocarcinoma.

On this clone itself: What it recognizes is unknown.

The sequencing input was FFPE invasive lung adenocarcinoma tissue. The TCR was taken from a person in their sixties or seventies with lung adenocarcinoma. This chain links TRBV30 with TRBJ1-5; TRBD1 matches at 9 bases. CDR3 nucleotides: TGTGCCTGGAGCTTCGGGACAGGGAATCAGCCCCAGCATTTT. This translates into CAWSFGTGNQPQHF.